The next 30 T cell receptor beta chains were all read from a single sample in a study of cytomegalovirus exposure and HLA in healthy donors. PCR used 60 Vbeta primers and 13 Jbeta primers. The data were produced by immunoSEQ multiplex PCR, yet TCRdb's version contains in-frame clones alone and is incomplete. The repertoire holds 180,000 or so clones, with about 79% as singletons. Sample: PBMCs. These receptors all come from a boy between 2 and 10 years old in good health and CMV-seronegative.

As regards this clone: Additional DNA sequences in this sample encode the identical CDR3. V gene TRBV7-9 combines with J gene TRBJ1-1, with TRBD1 matching 7 bases. This CDR3 spans 14 amino acids. Germline-derived CDR1 and CDR2 are SEHNR and FQNEAQ (reference sequence). V lost 3 bases and J lost 1; bases outside the gene matches: 2. The CDR3 here is CASSFGTANTEAFF. CDR3 DNA sequence: TGTGCCAGCAGCTTTGGGACAGCGAACACTGAAGCTTTCTTT.

V is TRBV6-5 and J is TRBJ1-2, with D perhaps TRBD1 (5 bases). Germline loops: CDR1 MNHEY, CDR2 SVGAGI. Trimming removed 2 bases at V and 10 bases at J, with 20 bases between. CDR3 length: 15 residues. Here the CDR3 reads CASSYAGGGYENYTF. The CDR3 coding sequence is TGTGCCAGCAGTTACGCCGGGGGTGGATATGAAAACTACACCTTC.

The rearrangement joins TRBV19 to TRBJ1-4; D not resolved. Germline loops: CDR1 LNHDA, CDR2 SQIVND (reference sequence). The CDR3 is 15 residues long. Deletions cut 5 bases from V and 0 bases from J, with 10 bases between. Written as DNA, the CDR3 is TGTGCCAGTAGTCTGGAGCGGGCAACTAATGAAAAACTGTTTTTT. Its translation: CASSLERATNEKLFF. The full variable domain, in which reference TRBV19 and TRBJ1-4 provide the parts outside the CDR3, is DGGITQSPKYLFRKEGQNVTLSCEQNLNHDAMYWYRQDPGQGLRLIYYSQIVNDFQKGDIAEGYSVSREKKESFPLTVTSAQKNPTAFYLCASSLERATNEKLFFGSGTQLSVL.

This clone was seen once. This chain connects TRBV29-1 to TRBJ2-5; a weak D match, TRBD1 (5 bases). Trimming pared 6 bases from V and 4 bases from J, leaving 15 bases between. Germline assignment: CDR1 SQVTM and CDR2 ANQGSEA. The CDR3 runs 13 residues. The CDR3 region has the DNA TGCAGCGTCGGGCCTAGGGGCATAGAGACCCAGTACTTC. Its protein is CSVGPRGIETQYF.

The chain links TRBV7-8 to TRBJ2-3, with unresolved D. Deletions cut 1 base from V and 9 bases from J, with 14 bases between. The CDR3 runs 14 residues. Germline V lookup: CDR1 SGHVS, CDR2 FQNEAQ. In DNA form, the CDR3 reads TGTGCCAGCAGCTTAGGGCTACAGATCTTGACGCAGTATTTT. Translated: CASSLGLQILTQYF. The full variable domain, its missing parts supplied by reference TRBV7-8 and TRBJ2-3, is GAGVSQSPRYKVAKRGQDVALRCDPISGHVSLFWYQQALGQGPEFLTYFQNEAQLDKSGLPSDRFFAERPEGSVSTLKIQRTQQEDSAVYLCASSLGLQILTQYFGPGTRLTVL.

The chain employs TRBV19 and TRBJ2-2, with 10 bases fitting TRBD2. Germline assignment: CDR1 LNHDA and CDR2 SQIVND (reference sequence). This CDR3 has 16 amino acids. The V and J ends lost 5 bases and 3 bases, in that order; junction bases with no gene match: 6. CDR3 bases: TGTGCCAGTAGTTCAGGACTAGCGGATTACACCGGGGAGCTGTTTTTT. Its protein product is CASSSGLADYTGELFF.

In its sample, this clone was seen a few times. The chain carries TRBV12-5 and TRBJ2-1; 10 bases map to TRBD1. CDR1 and CDR2 from the germline V gene are LGHNT and FRNRAP. The trim removed 5 bases at V and 8 bases at J, leaving 9 bases unmatched. The CDR3 extends over 15 amino acids. In DNA, the CDR3 is TGTGCTAGTGGTAATTGGACAGGGGGTCGTCATGAGCAGTTCTTC. Protein: CASGNWTGGRHEQFF.

The gene calls are TRBV13 and TRBJ2-5; TRBD2 matches 12 bases. The length of the CDR3 is 14 residues. Germline trimming cut 6 bases from V and 2 bases from J; bases unmatched to any gene: 1. The germline V gene has CDR1 PRHDT and CDR2 FYEKMQ (reference sequence). DNA of the CDR3: TGTGCCAGCAGACTAGCGGGGGGACAAGAGACCCAGTACTTC. Translating gives CASRLAGGQETQYF.

J is TRBJ2-1 and V is TRBV18, with 15 bases identical to TRBD2. Per germline, CDR1 KGHSH and CDR2 LQKENI. V lost 4 bases and J lost 6; bases outside the gene matches: 1. CDR3 length: 15 amino acids. In nucleotides, the CDR3 is TGTGCCAGCTCACAGGGACTAGCGGGGGGCAATGAGCAGTTCTTC. Its protein product is CASSQGLAGGNEQFF.

The chain couples TRBV6-6 to TRBJ1-2; perhaps TRBD1 as D (6 bases). This CDR3 spans 13 amino acids. CDR1 is MNHNY, CDR2 SVGAGI, per germline (reference sequence). Trimming stripped 5 bases from V and 9 bases from J, with 16 bases between. CDR3 region: CASSPLTGIRYTF. Written as DNA, the CDR3 is TGTGCCAGCAGTCCCCTGACAGGAATTCGCTACACCTTC.

J is TRBJ2-1 and V is TRBV5-1; 16 nucleotides line up with TRBD2. The ends lost 4 bases at V and 9 bases at J; junction bases unmatched: 10. The germline V gene encodes CDR1 SGHRS and CDR2 YFSETQ. This CDR3 spans 17 amino acids. For the CDR3, the DNA is TGCGCCAGCAGCGGAGGGACTAGCGGGGGGGCCGAAGGTGAGCAGTTCTTC. Its translation: CASSGGTSGGAEGEQFF.

The rearrangement links TRBV4-1 to TRBJ1-2; D call uncertain. V was shortened by 1 base and J by 4 bases, with 13 bases between the two germline ends. CDR1 MGHRA and CDR2 YSYEKL come from the germline V gene. The CDR3 covers 15 residues. CDR3 nucleotides: TGCGCCAGCAGCCAAGGTAACATGAACCTCTATGGCTACACCTTC. It is translated as CASSQGNMNLYGYTF.

This rearrangement joins TRBV30 to TRBJ2-3; 9 nucleotides match TRBD2. The V gene end was trimmed by 3 bases and the J gene end by 10 bases; junction bases not matched to a gene: 8. The CDR3 spans 13 residues. The germline V gene has CDR1 GTSNPN and CDR2 SVGIG (reference sequence). Written as DNA, the CDR3 is TGTGCCTGGAGCCGAACCGGGACTAGCCCGCAGTATTTT. It specifies CAWSRTGTSPQYF.

The V call is TRBV11-1, the J call TRBJ2-5, with TRBD2 matching 8 bases. The J call could be wrong; TRBJ2-7 is a better fit for the DNA end. This CDR3 region has 15 residues. Per the germline V gene, CDR1 is SGHAT and CDR2 is FQDESV (reference sequence). DNA for the CDR3: TGTGCCAGCAGCTTAGGGCTAGCGGGCACTTACGAGCAGTACTTC. Translation: CASSLGLAGTYEQYF.

The rearrangement links TRBV5-4 to TRBJ2-3; a possible D gene is TRBD2 (6 bases). V lost 4 bases and J 6 bases, leaving 12 bases between the germline ends. This CDR3 is 13 amino acids long. The germline gives CDR1 SGHNT, CDR2 YYREEE (reference sequence). The CDR3 here is CASSPPRGDTQYF. DNA for the CDR3: TGTGCCAGCAGCCCCCCCCGGGGGGATACGCAGTATTTT.

This chain joins TRBV30 and TRBJ2-3, with D perhaps TRBD2 (5 bases). From germline, CDR1 is GTSNPN and CDR2 SVGIG (reference sequence). Trimming took off 1 base at V and 6 bases at J, with 11 bases between the two ends. This CDR3 is built from 13 residues. CDR3 sequence (DNA): TGTGCCTGGAGTGAGGCTAGCTCGGATACGCAGTATTTT. It encodes CAWSEASSDTQYF.

The chain combines TRBV29-1 with TRBJ2-3, with a weak D call TRBD2 (5 bases). The CDR3 length is 14 residues. The V and J ends lost 5 bases and 2 bases respectively, with 14 bases between them. The germline CDR1 and CDR2 sequences are SQVTM and ANQGSEA. The CDR3 sequence: CSVRVIRDTDTQYF. Here the CDR3 DNA reads TGCAGCGTTCGGGTGATTCGGGACACAGATACGCAGTATTTT.

V is TRBV7-9 and J is TRBJ2-2; possibly TRBD1 for D (6 bases). The germline CDR1 and CDR2 sequences are SEHNR and FQNEAQ (reference sequence). The CDR3 loop spans 11 amino acids. The V and J ends lost 10 bases and 6 bases respectively, with 9 bases between them. The CDR3 here is CATHRAGELFF. The CDR3 nucleotides are TGTGCCACCCACAGGGCCGGGGAGCTGTTTTTT.

The chain couples TRBV7-2 to TRBJ2-7; D not certain. This CDR3 region has 14 residues. Germline CDR1 reads SGHTA; CDR2 reads FQGNSA. V shed 4 bases and J shed 5 bases, with 15 bases lying between them. The CDR3 DNA sequence: TGTGCCAGCAGCTCCGACATGGCCAGGAACGAGCAGTACTTC. It encodes CASSSDMARNEQYF. Looking up the rest from reference TRBV7-2 and TRBJ2-7 gives the full variable domain: GAGVSQSPSNKVTEKGKDVELRCDPISGHTALYWYRQSLGQGLEFLIYFQGNSAPDKSGLPSDRFSAERTGGSVSTLTIQRTQQEDSAVYLCASSSDMARNEQYFGPGTRLTVT.

V is TRBV7-2 and J is TRBJ1-3; no definite D call. CDR3 length: 15 residues. V was trimmed by 1 base and J by 3 bases, leaving 10 bases between them. Germline CDR1 is SGHTA and CDR2 is FQGNSA. CDR3 nucleotide sequence: TGTGCCAGCAGCTTAGTGCTCGGAGTTGGAAACACCATATATTTT. Protein product: CASSLVLGVGNTIYF. Using reference TRBV7-2 and TRBJ1-3 for the parts outside the CDR3, the full variable domain is GAGVSQSPSNKVTEKGKDVELRCDPISGHTALYWYRQSLGQGLEFLIYFQGNSAPDKSGLPSDRFSAERTGGSVSTLTIQRTQQEDSAVYLCASSLVLGVGNTIYFGEGSWLTVV.

The V and J genes are TRBV9 and TRBJ2-5; possible D gene TRBD2, 6 bases. V lost 3 bases to trimming and J lost 1 base, with 10 bases between them. CDR1 and CDR2 from the germline V gene are SGDLS and YYNGEE. This CDR3 spans 14 amino acids. The CDR3 coding sequence is TGTGCCAGCAGCGCACGGGGGACCCAAGAGACCCAGTACTTC. This translates into CASSARGTQETQYF.

V gene TRBV7-6 combines with J gene TRBJ1-5; 7 bases align to TRBD1. Germline V gene sequence: CDR1 SGHVS, CDR2 FNYEAQ. The CDR3 covers 16 residues. Trimming removed 1 base from V and 0 bases from J; junction bases left unmatched: 3. The CDR3: CASSLGGQNSNQPQHF. The DNA for the CDR3 is TGTGCCAGCAGCTTAGGGGGACAGAATAGCAATCAGCCCCAGCATTTT.

The rearrangement links TRBV6-1 to TRBJ1-6, with a weak D call TRBD1 (5 bases). The CDR3 consists of 15 residues. V lost 1 base to trimming and J lost 9 bases, with 13 bases between them. Germline V lookup: CDR1 MNHNS, CDR2 SASEGT. This CDR3 is CASSEDPGLTSPLHF. For the CDR3, the DNA is TGTGCCAGCAGTGAAGACCCAGGGCTTACTTCACCCCTCCACTTT.

As for this clone: The germline gene is not matched at one end of the junction; a read error may be the cause. This sequence joins TRBV16 and TRBJ1-1; 7 bases are a match to TRBD1. CDR1 is KGHSY, CDR2 FQNENV, per germline. The CDR3 totals 16 residues. The CDR3 region has the DNA TGTGCCGGCAGCCAGGGGGGGTTGGCTATGAACACTGAAGCTTTCTTT. It translates to CAGSQGGLAMNTEAFF.

The chain is built from TRBV2 and TRBJ1-2, with no clear D. The length of the CDR3 is 15 residues. Germline CDR1 and CDR2: SNHLY and FYNNEI. V was shortened by 2 bases and J by 4 bases, with 14 bases between the two germline ends. The CDR3 loop is CASSEMMAEVYGYTF. The CDR3 coding sequence is TGTGCCAGCAGTGAAATGATGGCAGAGGTCTATGGCTACACCTTC.

This clone has just a few counts. The V gene is TRBV6-6, the J gene TRBJ2-3; D ambiguous. The CDR3 length is 15 residues. Germline loops: CDR1 MNHNY, CDR2 SVGAGI (reference sequence). V lost 0 bases to trimming and J lost 6 bases, with 13 bases between them. The CDR3, as DNA: TGTGCCAGCAGTTACTCCGACATCGACGCCGATACGCAGTATTTT. Its protein is CASSYSDIDADTQYF.

The chain couples TRBV7-8 to TRBJ2-3, with D unclear. Germline assignment: CDR1 SGHVS and CDR2 FQNEAQ. Trimming took off 3 bases at V and 7 bases at J, with 8 bases between the two ends. The CDR3 contains 12 residues. The CDR3 DNA reads TGTGCCAGCAGCTTTACTCCACATACGCAGTATTTT. Protein sequence: CASSFTPHTQYF. The whole variable domain, remainder taken from reference TRBV7-8 and TRBJ2-3, is GAGVSQSPRYKVAKRGQDVALRCDPISGHVSLFWYQQALGQGPEFLTYFQNEAQLDKSGLPSDRFFAERPEGSVSTLKIQRTQQEDSAVYLCASSFTPHTQYFGPGTRLTVL.

The chain carries TRBV7-2 and TRBJ1-2; the match to TRBD1 covers 7 bases. Germline CDR1 SGHTA, CDR2 FQGNSA. This CDR3 contains 14 residues. The ends lost 3 bases at V and 5 bases at J; junction bases unmatched: 6. The CDR3 sequence: CASSFGLQGYGYTF. The CDR3 DNA reads TGTGCCAGCAGCTTTGGCTTACAGGGGTATGGCTACACCTTC.

This clone appeared a single time. The chain carries TRBV7-8 and TRBJ2-7; D is perhaps TRBD1 (6 bases). V shed 5 bases and J shed 3 bases, with 11 bases lying between them. CDR3 length: 13 amino acids. Germline CDR1 and CDR2: SGHVS and FQNEAQ. This CDR3 reads CASSARDIYEQYF. Written as DNA, the CDR3 is TGTGCCAGCAGCGCCCGGGACATCTACGAGCAGTACTTC.

Points on this clone: A read error may account for a junction end that differs from germline. This rearrangement joins TRBV5-1 to TRBJ2-1; D is perhaps TRBD1 (6 bases). Germline CDR1 is SGHRS and CDR2 is YFSETQ. The CDR3 is 12 amino acids. CDR3: CASRDTGNGQFF. The CDR3 DNA reads as TGCGCCAGCAGAGATACAGGGAATGGGCAGTTCTTC.